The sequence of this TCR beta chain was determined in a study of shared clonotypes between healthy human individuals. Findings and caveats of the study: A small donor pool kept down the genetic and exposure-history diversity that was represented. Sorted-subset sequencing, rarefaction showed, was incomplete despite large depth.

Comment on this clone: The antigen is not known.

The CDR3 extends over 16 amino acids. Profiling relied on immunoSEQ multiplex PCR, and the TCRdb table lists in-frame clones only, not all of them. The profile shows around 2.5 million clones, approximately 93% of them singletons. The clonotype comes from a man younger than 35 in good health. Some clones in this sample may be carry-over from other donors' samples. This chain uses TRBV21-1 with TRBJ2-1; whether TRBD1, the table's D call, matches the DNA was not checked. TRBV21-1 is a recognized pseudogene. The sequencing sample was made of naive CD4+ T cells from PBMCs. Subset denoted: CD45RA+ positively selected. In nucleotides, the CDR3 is TGTGCCAGCAGCTCAATGACTTGGACAGGGGAGACTGAGCAGTTCTTC. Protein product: CASSSMTWTGETEQFF.